A single sample gave rise to the 24 T cell receptor beta chains below, sequenced in a study of lymphopenia after photon versus proton radiotherapy (dated by TCRdb to between 2018 and 2021). Libraries were constructed by the immunoSEQ multiplex PCR assay. TCRdb provides this immuneACCESS table in a form limited to in-frame rearrangements. Some clones are lacking; in checked studies, under half of them reflect an unresolved V gene, and why the rest are absent is not known. This sample holds about 160,000 clones; about nine tenths were observed only once. The ten largest clones take up around 4.5% of the sample. Sequencing used peripheral blood, obtained from a patient treated with photon-based radiotherapy. Receptor source: a man in his forties or fifties with gastric cancer.

V gene TRBV28 combines with J gene TRBJ1-3, with 9 positions matching TRBD1. CDR1 is MDHEN and CDR2 is SYDVKM in the germline V gene. This CDR3 comprises 16 residues. V shed 6 bases, J shed 1 base, and the junction held 7 bases outside the gene matches. CDR3 region: CASRTTGGLSGNTIYF. CDR3 nucleotide sequence: TGTGCCAGCAGGACAACAGGGGGCTTATCTGGAAACACCATATATTTT.

The chain joins TRBV4-3 to TRBJ2-3; weak D call: TRBD1 (5 bases). V was shortened by 4 bases and J by 1 base, with 9 bases between the two germline ends. CDR1 and CDR2 from the germline V gene are LGHNA and YSLEER. This CDR3 contains 14 residues. CDR3 bases: TGCGCCAGCAGCCGGCAGGGCGGCACAGATACGCAGTATTTT. It specifies CASSRQGGTDTQYF.

J is TRBJ2-7 and V is TRBV5-1; D gene unclear. Trimming cost V 0 bases and J 3 bases, with 19 bases left between them. CDR1 and CDR2 from the germline V gene are SGHRS and YFSETQ. CDR3 length: 17 amino acids. DNA of the CDR3: TGCGCCAGCAGCTTGGAAAACCTGGGCTATTCACACTACGAGCAGTACTTC. Translated, it gives CASSLENLGYSHYEQYF.

The chain has TRBV9 and TRBJ2-3, with D maybe TRBD2 (5 bases). This CDR3 is built from 12 residues. Germline CDR1 reads SGDLS; CDR2 reads YYNGEE. V gave up 4 bases and J gave up 10 bases, with 13 bases separating them. Here the CDR3 reads CASSPSGNSQYF. CDR3 nucleotides: TGTGCCAGCAGCCCCTCCGGGAATTCGCAGTATTTT.

This chain links TRBV7-2 with TRBJ1-2, with D possibly TRBD1 on 6 matching bases. The V end lost 1 base, the J end lost 7 bases, and 13 bases lay between the germline ends. The CDR3 consists of 14 residues. Germline values: CDR1 SGHTA, CDR2 FQGNSA. The CDR3 protein is CASSLGQGSSGYTF. In DNA form, the CDR3 reads TGTGCCAGCAGCTTAGGGCAGGGGTCCAGTGGCTACACCTTC.

This sequence joins TRBV5-1 and TRBJ2-1, with D tentatively TRBD2 (5 bases). This CDR3 contains 16 residues. Germline values: CDR1 SGHRS, CDR2 YFSETQ. Trimming took off 4 bases at V and 1 base at J, with 15 bases between the two ends. The CDR3 loop reads CASSPGGWTSYNEQFF. The CDR3 DNA follows: TGCGCCAGCAGCCCGGGCGGGTGGACTTCCTACAATGAGCAGTTCTTC.

The chain links TRBV7-6 to TRBJ1-1; TRBD1 agrees at 8 bases. Germline lookup yields CDR1 SGHVS and CDR2 FNYEAQ. The J segment lost 0 bases and the V segment lost 5 bases, leaving 14 bases of the junction unmatched. This CDR3 contains 18 residues. CDR3: CASSPRVRGPLVNTEAFF. The CDR3 nucleotides are TGTGCCAGCAGCCCAAGGGTCAGGGGGCCTTTAGTGAACACTGAAGCTTTCTTT. Full variable domain (outside the CDR3, taken from reference TRBV7-6 and TRBJ1-1): GAGVSQSPRYKVTKRGQDVALRCDPISGHVSLYWYRQALGQGPEFLTYFNYEAQQDKSGLPNDRFSAERPEGSISTLTIQRTEQRDSAMYRCASSPRVRGPLVNTEAFFGQGTRLTVV.

This clone appeared once. The chain carries TRBV7-6 and TRBJ2-1, with D perhaps TRBD1 or TRBD2 (5 bases each). The germline V gene encodes CDR1 SGHVS and CDR2 FNYEAQ. Trimming stripped 4 bases from V and 7 bases from J, with 14 bases between. This CDR3 has 14 residues. CDR3 DNA: TGTGCCAGCAGCTCTGACAGCACGGGGAATGAGCAGTTCTTC. It is translated as CASSSDSTGNEQFF.

The chain uses TRBV30 and TRBJ1-2, with D possibly matching TRBD1 (6 bases). V was clipped by 4 bases and J by 6 bases, with 15 bases between them. The CDR3 totals 13 residues. The germline CDR1 and CDR2 sequences are GTSNPN and SVGIG (reference sequence). The CDR3 loop reads CAWTSRGPDGYTF. The CDR3 coding sequence is TGTGCCTGGACCTCCCGGGGGCCAGATGGCTACACCTTC.

This sequence joins TRBV7-3 and TRBJ2-3; 16 nucleotides line up with TRBD2. Germline CDR1 reads SGHTA; CDR2 reads FQGTGA. V shed 5 bases, J shed 5 bases, and the junction held 7 bases outside the gene matches. The CDR3 runs to 17 residues. CDR3 in amino acids: CASSASGTSGRGDTQYF. CDR3 DNA sequence: TGTGCCAGCAGCGCCTCCGGGACTAGCGGGAGGGGAGATACGCAGTATTTT.

V gene TRBV6-5 combines with J gene TRBJ2-7, with TRBD1 matching 8 bases. This CDR3 region has 13 residues. Per germline, CDR1 MNHEY and CDR2 SVGAGI. Losses at the gene ends were 6 bases for V and 5 bases for J; bases not matched to a gene: 6. The DNA of the CDR3 is TGTGCCAGCAGCAGGGGGCGCGGGGACGAGCAGTACTTC. This encodes CASSRGRGDEQYF.

The CDR3 DNA reads as TGTGCCAGCTCACCAAGGGGACAGGGGTCAGATACGCAGTATTTT. It yields the protein CASSPRGQGSDTQYF. The chain recombines TRBV18 with TRBJ2-3, with TRBD1 matching 10 bases. The CDR3 consists of 15 residues. Germline V gene data show CDR1 as KGHSH and CDR2 as LQKENI. Trimming at V came to 2 bases and at J to 4 bases, leaving 3 bases not matched to a gene.

This chain joins TRBV28 and TRBJ1-4; the match to TRBD1 covers 11 bases. The germline V gene encodes CDR1 MDHEN and CDR2 SYDVKM. CDR3 length: 15 amino acids. Trimming removed 8 bases from V and 6 bases from J; junction bases left unmatched: 8. The CDR3 loop reads CASGGPGQGDEKLFF. In nucleotides, the CDR3 is TGTGCCAGCGGAGGACCGGGACAGGGGGATGAAAAACTGTTTTTT.

This rearrangement joins TRBV27 to TRBJ2-5; the match to TRBD2 covers 13 bases. Per the germline V gene, CDR1 is MNHEY and CDR2 is SMNVEV (reference sequence). The CDR3 runs 16 residues. Trimming at V came to 5 bases and at J to 3 bases, leaving 6 bases not matched to a gene. In DNA form, the CDR3 reads TGTGCCAGCAGTAAATTAACTAGCGGGAGGGAAGAGACCCAGTACTTC. Its translation: CASSKLTSGREETQYF.

As regards this clone: Distinct nucleotide sequences in the sample also encode this CDR3. Here the CDR3 reads CASSPDRANTEAFF. DNA for the CDR3: TGTGCCAGCTCACCCGACAGGGCGAACACTGAAGCTTTCTTT. The V call is TRBV18, the J call TRBJ1-1; TRBD1 aligns across 7 bases. The ends lost 3 bases at V and 1 base at J; junction bases unmatched: 2. CDR1 and CDR2 (germline): KGHSH, LQKENI. The CDR3 extends over 14 amino acids.

This chain uses TRBV5-5 with TRBJ2-7; 7 nucleotides agree with TRBD1. V lost 4 bases, J lost 2 bases, and 12 bases stayed unmatched. CDR1 and CDR2 (germline): SGHKS, YYEKEE (reference sequence). The CDR3 length is 16 residues. The CDR3 spells CASSLVGQLTPYEQYF. The DNA for the CDR3 is TGTGCCAGCAGCCTGGTGGGACAGCTCACTCCCTACGAGCAGTACTTC. Full variable domain (rest looked up from reference TRBV5-5 and TRBJ2-7): DAGVTQSPTHLIKTRGQQVTLRCSPISGHKSVSWYQQVLGQGPQFIFQYYEKEERGRGNFPDRFSARQFPNYSSELNVNALLLGDSALYLCASSLVGQLTPYEQYFGPGTRLTVT.

The chain combines TRBV5-1 with TRBJ2-7; D is perhaps TRBD2 (6 bases). This CDR3 comprises 14 residues. Germline CDR1 reads SGHRS; CDR2 reads YFSETQ. Between the trimmed V and J ends, which lost 5 bases and 2 bases, there was a span of 14 bases. CDR3 nucleotides: TGCGCCAGCAGAGACCCGGGACTTACCTACGAGCAGTACTTC. Amino acids: CASRDPGLTYEQYF.

V gene TRBV5-4 combines with J gene TRBJ1-1; unclear D gene. V gave up 4 bases and J gave up 7 bases, with 14 bases separating them. From germline, CDR1 is SGHNT and CDR2 YYREEE (reference sequence). This CDR3 comprises 13 residues. This CDR3 is CASSTRTELEAFF. The CDR3 DNA is TGTGCCAGCAGCACAAGGACGGAACTTGAAGCTTTCTTT.

This chain links TRBV5-1 with TRBJ2-3, with unresolved D. The CDR3 covers 14 residues. Germline values: CDR1 SGHRS, CDR2 YFSETQ. The V and J ends lost 1 base and 3 bases respectively, with 9 bases between them. The CDR3: CASSLSAATDTQYF. The CDR3 DNA reads as TGCGCCAGCAGCTTGTCCGCGGCAACAGATACGCAGTATTTT.

The genes are TRBV27 and TRBJ2-2; unclear D gene. Germline V gene sequence: CDR1 MNHEY, CDR2 SMNVEV (reference sequence). V lost 2 bases and J lost 6, with 16 bases in between. The CDR3 has 16 residues. CDR3 bases: TGTGCCAGCAGTTTAACGCGGATCCGCGAACCCGGGGAGCTGTTTTTT. It specifies CASSLTRIREPGELFF.

The rearrangement links TRBV6-1 to TRBJ1-5, with 7 bases aligning to TRBD1. CDR1 and CDR2 (germline): MNHNS, SASEGT. After removal of 1 base from V and 15 bases from J, the junction contained 12 bases not matched to a gene. This CDR3 has 14 amino acids. In DNA form, the CDR3 reads TGTGCCAGCAGTGAAGGGACAGGTGCCCGGACGCGGCATTTT. This encodes CASSEGTGARTRHF.

This clone was counted a few times. This rearrangement joins TRBV25-1 to TRBJ2-1, with 10 bases lining up with TRBD2. Germline loops: CDR1 MGHDK, CDR2 SYGVNS. The J segment lost 7 bases and the V segment lost 3 bases, leaving 9 bases of the junction unmatched. The CDR3 spans 16 residues. CDR3 sequence reads: CASSDQGGLAENEQFF. CDR3 DNA sequence: TGTGCCAGCAGTGATCAAGGTGGACTAGCGGAAAATGAGCAGTTCTTC.

In nucleotides, the CDR3 is TGTGCCAGCAGCCCAAGGACAGGTCGCTCCTATGGCTACACCTTC. It is translated as CASSPRTGRSYGYTF. The V and J genes are TRBV14 and TRBJ1-2, with 7 positions matching TRBD1. Germline assignment: CDR1 SGHDN and CDR2 FVKESK. The CDR3 extends over 15 amino acids. The V and J ends lost 4 bases and 4 bases, in that order; junction bases with no gene match: 9.

The chain recombines TRBV9 with TRBJ2-5, with 8 positions matching TRBD2. CDR3 length: 16 amino acids. CDR1 SGDLS and CDR2 YYNGEE come from the germline V gene. J lost 0 bases, V lost 3 bases, and 7 bases had no gene match. CDR3 DNA sequence: TGTGCCAGCAGCGCAAGCGGGAGTGCGTACCAAGAGACCCAGTACTTC. This sequence encodes CASSASGSAYQETQYF.